This is a list of T cell receptor delta chains from one sample in a study of Vδ1+ human thymocytes. TCRdb re-called clones from the multiplex PCR reads using CATT. The sample lists fewer than 90,000 delta-chain clones, roughly a third occurring once. Sequenced material: Vdelta1+ gamma-delta thymocytes from the thymus. These receptors all come from a boy under two years old who had congenital heart surgery. Both conserved end residues are part of each CDR3. A D gene is named only where the DNA matches it firmly. Part of the rows lack a size; the others show once, few, many or a class for expanded clones.

d_call	v_call	clone_size	j_call	cdr3_nt	cdr3_aa
TRDD3	TRDV1	few	TRDJ1	TGTGCTCTTGGGGAACGCGCCCCGGGTACTGGGGGATACTTTGTCGAGCGGACTTACACCGATAAACTCATCTTT	CALGERAPGTGGYFVERTYTDKLIF
TRDD3	TRDV1	few	TRDJ1	TGTGCTCTTGGGGGCCTTCCTTCTTACTGGGGGACTCTATACACCGATAAACTCATCTTT	CALGGLPSYWGTLYTDKLIF
NA	TRDV1	once	TRDJ1	TGTGCTCTTGGGGAAGGCCGTCACACGTACACCGATAAACTCATCTTT	CALGEGRHTYTDKLIF
NA	TRDV1	NA	TRDJ1	TGTGCTCTTGGGGATTCTCCCGTTTCGTACACCGATAAACTCATCTTT	CALGDSPVSYTDKLIF
TRDD3	TRDV1	NA	TRDJ1	TGTGCTCTTGGGGCAATTTCCTACGCCAAGAGCTGGGGGATTCTGGACTACACCGATAAACTCATCTTT	CALGAISYAKSWGILDYTDKLIF
NA	TRDV2	many	TRDJ1	TGTGCCTGTGACAGGACCCTTCCTAAGGGGATACGCGGGGGGTACACCGATAAACTCATCTTT	CACDRTLPKGIRGGYTDKLIF
TRDD3	TRDV1	few	TRDJ1	TGTGCTCTTGTGGCATCTGGGGATACTCACACCGATAAACTCATCTTT	CALVASGDTHTDKLIF
TRDD3	TRDV1	few	TRDJ1	TGTGCTCTTGGGGAACGGGGTACTGGGGGATACCAGGACACCGATAAGCTCATCTTT	CALGERGTGGYQDTDKLIF
NA	TRDV1	few	TRDJ1	TGTGCTCTTGGGGAACCTTCCTACGCCCGCCTGGGGATAGACACCGATAAACTCATCTTT	CALGEPSYARLGIDTDKLIF
TRDD3	TRDV1	NA	TRDJ1	TGTGCTCTTGGGGAACCTCGAGGGGGACTACGACTGGGGGATAGATGCACCGATAAACTCATCTTT	CALGEPRGGLRLGDRCTDKLIF
TRDD3	TRDV1	NA	TRDJ2	TGTGCTCTTGGGGAAGATTGTTTTCTCCTACTGGGGGATACTCCATCAGCTTTGACAGCACAACTCTTCTTT	CALGEDCFLLLGDTPSALTAQLFF
TRDD3	TRDV1	few	TRDJ1	TGTGCTCTTGGGGCGGGCCTTCCTCCCTCGCTTACTTACTGGGGGATAAAACCGGCCGATAAACTCATCTTT	CALGAGLPPSLTYWGIKPADKLIF
NA	TRDV1	NA	TRDJ1	TGTGCTCTTGGGGAATTTGAAGGGGGAAGAAAACTCATCTTT	CALGEFEGGRKLIF
TRDD3	TRDV1	NA	TRDJ1	TGTGCTCTTGGGAACCTCTTCCTCTGGGGGATACTCGCCCCGGACCACACCGATAAACTCACCTTT	CALGNLFLWGILAPDHTDKLTF
NA	TRDV1	once	TRDJ1	TGTGCTCTTGGGGGACATCTACCCGGGGGGCCTGGGGCCGATAAACTCATCTTT	CALGGHLPGGPGADKLIF
TRDD3	TRDV1	NA	TRDJ1	TGTGCTCTTGGGGGCAGGCCTTCCATCTGGGGGACACAGAACACCGATAAACTCATCTTT	CALGGRPSIWGTQNTDKLIF
NA	TRDV1	few	TRDJ1	TGTGCTCTTGGGGAACGGACGGCCTACGTGGGGATCCTCGCCACCGATAAACTCATCTTT	CALGERTAYVGILATDKLIF
NA	TRDV1	NA	TRDJ1	TGTGCTCTTGGGGAACTAGTTGCCTACAGAGGCGATAAACTCATCTTT	CALGELVAYRGDKLIF
TRDD3	TRDV1	NA	TRDJ1	TGTGCTCTTGGGGAACCCCCCCCGGGGGATACCGCGGGGTACACCGATAAACTCATCTTT	CALGEPPPGDTAGYTDKLIF
TRDD3	TRDV1	NA	TRDJ1	TGTGCTCTTGGGGAATTTCCTATCGTTACTGGGGGATACTCTTACACCGATAAACTCATCTTT	CALGEFPIVTGGYSYTDKLIF
TRDD3	TRDV2	many	TRDJ1	TGTGCCTGTGACACTTCGTTCTGGGGGATACGTAGGGGCGATAAACTCATCTTT	CACDTSFWGIRRGDKLIF
NA	TRDV2	few	TRDJ1	TGCGCCTGGTCGGGGGGGTACCCTCGTCCGTACACCGATAAACTCATCTTT	CAWSGGYPRPYTDKLIF
NA	TRDV1	once	TRDJ1	TGTGCTCTTGGGGAACCACCAGGCCTTCCCGGGACCGTAGGGGTACTGTACACCGATAAACTCATCTTT	CALGEPPGLPGTVGVLYTDKLIF
NA	TRDV1	NA	TRDJ1	TGTGCTCTTGGGAATCGCCTTCCTACTGGGGGATTTCCCTGGACCGATAAACTCATCTTT	CALGNRLPTGGFPWTDKLIF
TRDD3	TRDV2	NA	TRDJ1	TGTGCCTGTGTTACTGGGGGACAAAGACCTTTTGTGACCCCGTATAAACTCATCTTT	CACVTGGQRPFVTPYKLIF
TRDD3	TRDV1	NA	TRDJ1	TGTGCTCTTGGGGAACCTCGACAGTTTCGGGGATACGCTCCTTTACTCCCGTACACCGATAAACTCATCTTT	CALGEPRQFRGYAPLLPYTDKLIF
NA	TRDV1	NA	TRDJ1	TGTGCTCTTGGGGATTTCCCGTCTCTGGGGCTTGCCGATAAACTCATCTTT	CALGDFPSLGLADKLIF
TRDD3	TRDV1	few	TRDJ1	TGTGCTCTTGGGGAGCCATTGGGGGATACCCGGGTCACCGATAAACCCATCTTT	CALGEPLGDTRVTDKPIF
TRDD3	TRDV1	NA	TRDJ1	TGTGCTCTTGGGGAAGCTCTCTCGGTTACCTACCTTACTGGGGGATACGGCCCGTCGTACACCGATAAACTCATCTTT	CALGEALSVTYLTGGYGPSYTDKLIF
NA	TRDV1	few	TRDJ1	TGTGCTCTTGGGGAACTAAGCAGGTACACCGATAAACTCATCTTT	CALGELSRYTDKLIF
TRDD3	TRDV1	few	TRDJ1	TGTGCTCTTGGGGAAAATAAGTATAGACTTCCGACGGAGATCTGGGGGATACGCCTCACCGATAAACTCATCTTT	CALGENKYRLPTEIWGIRLTDKLIF
TRDD3	TRDV1	NA	TRDJ1	TGTGCTCTTGGGGAACTAGGATGGCCGACCTCGGATAAACTGGGGGATACAGGTAAACTCATCTTT	CALGELGWPTSDKLGDTGKLIF
NA	TRDV1	once	TRDJ2	TGTGCTCTTGGGGAATCCCCTTTTGCGCGGCTACGCACTCCCTATTCTTTGACAGCACAACTCTTCTTT	CALGESPFARLRTPYSLTAQLFF
NA	TRDV1	NA	TRDJ1	TGTGCTCTTGGGGAAACAACAAGTTGTACCGATAAACTCATCTTT	CALGETTSCTDKLIF
TRDD3	TRDV2	NA	TRDJ3	TGTGCCTGTGACACCGTGTCCTGGGGGATACATTTTCCCGATTTTCCCAGAATGAGCTCCTGGGACACCCGACAGATGTTTTTC	CACDTVSWGIHFPDFPRMSSWDTRQMFF
NA	TRDV2	medium-sized	TRDJ3	TGTGCGGGGGTCCGACAGATGTTTTTC	CAGVRQMFF
NA	TRDV1	few	TRDJ1	TGTGCTCTTGGGGAACTGTTCTCCTTCGATAAACTCATCTTT	CALGELFSFDKLIF
TRDD3	TRDV1	few	TRDJ1	TGTGCTCTTGGGGAACGGGGCCTCTCCTCTGGGGGATACGGGTACACCGATAAACTCATCTTT	CALGERGLSSGGYGYTDKLIF
NA	TRDV1	NA	TRDJ1	TGTGCTCTTGGGGTAGGTCGCGGGAGACACACCGATAAACTCATCTTT	CALGVGRGRHTDKLIF
TRDD3	TRDV1	NA	TRDJ1	TGTGCTCTTGGGACTTCCGGGGAGTACTGGGGTTTGGTAGTCCCGTACACCGATAAACTCATCTTT	CALGTSGEYWGLVVPYTDKLIF
NA	TRDV1	NA	TRDJ1	TGTGCTCTTGAGGAACTCAGGGGTCTCGTACTGGCCTTCAAGCTCATCTTT	CALEELRGLVLAFKLIF
TRDD3	TRDV1	NA	TRDJ1	TGTGCTCTTCGAATCCTACCCTTGTACTGGGGGGTCGATAAACTCATCTTT	CALRILPLYWGVDKLIF
TRDD3	TRDV1	NA	TRDJ1	TGTGCTCTTGGGGAACTCAGGGGGATACAGAAACTCATCTTT	CALGELRGIQKLIF
TRDD3	TRDV1	NA	TRDJ1	TGTGCTCTTGGGGAACTACCCCTCCCCGGGACGTTTAATGGGGGATACGGCACCGATAAACTCATCTTT	CALGELPLPGTFNGGYGTDKLIF
NA	TRDV1	NA	TRDJ1	TGTGCTCTTGGGGAACTCTCGAAGGAGACCCGCTACACCGATAAACTCATCTTT	CALGELSKETRYTDKLIF
TRDD3	TRDV2	few	TRDJ1	TGTGCCTGTGACACCGTACTGGGGGATATCCTACATTTCACCGATAAACTCATCTTT	CACDTVLGDILHFTDKLIF